This T cell receptor beta chain was sequenced for a study of blood T cell repertoires in COVID-19. Overall study context: Some COVID-19 samples were acute and others convalescent; all came from the United States, Italy and Spain. PBMCs, B-cell-depleted T cells, or T cells were the source of the cDNA or gDNA that made up the material.

Generated by immunoSEQ multiplex PCR, the TCRdb table keeps only in-frame clones and is missing some. The data contain under 300,000 clones, more than 75% of them singletons. The V gene end was trimmed by 2 bases and the J gene end by 2 bases; junction bases not matched to a gene: 7. Germline loops: CDR1 SGHVS, CDR2 FQNEAQ. This CDR3 is built from 17 residues. This clonotype originated in a man in his late teens or twenties who had recovered from COVID-19. This chain uses TRBV7-8 with TRBJ2-2; 8 bases map to TRBD1. Material for sequencing was PBMCs or T cells enriched from blood (not recorded which). The CDR3 nucleotides read TGTGCCAGCAGCTTATGGACAGGGATTCGAAACACCGGGGAGCTGTTTTTT. Its protein product is CASSLWTGIRNTGELFF.